This T cell receptor beta chain is drawn from a study of blood T cell repertoires in COVID-19. Across the whole study: Collection of acute and convalescent COVID-19 samples took place in the United States, Italy and Spain. T cells, B-cell-depleted T cells, or PBMCs provided the cDNA or gDNA that served as material.

How the authors handled the data: It was from reference gene primer amplification that nucleated cell counts were estimated. TCRdb's copy holds only in-frame clones and misses some; the assay was immunoSEQ multiplex PCR. V and J calls and clone size are as listed in that table; D and trimming were resolved from the DNA. Of 150,000 to 200,000 clones in the sample, over 75% were seen once. V shed 4 bases and J shed 6 bases, with 19 bases lying between them. CDR1 is MDHEN, CDR2 SYDVKM, per germline. The CDR3 length is 15 residues. Material: peripheral blood. The chain carries TRBV28 and TRBJ2-7, with D perhaps matching TRBD2 (6 bases). The TCR originated in an older man who had recovered from COVID-19. Here the CDR3 DNA reads TGTGCCAGCAGTTCCCCCGGGACTCTTCATGGCGAGCAGTACTTC. Translation gives CASSSPGTLHGEQYF.